This is a list of T cell receptor beta chains from one sample in a study of T-cell memory formation after mild COVID-19. Using its own MiXCR run on the 5' RACE reads, TCRdb lists one record per CDR3 protein. The table shows roughly 300,000 distinct CDR3 sequences, with around 15% occurring only once. Sequencing was carried out using PBMCs or a T cell subset sorted from them (not recorded which). These TCRs come from a man between 18 and 29 years old who had mild COVID-19 (a few samples of this study predate the infection). Cell type and time point are not known. CDR3s include the opening cysteine and the closing phenylalanine or tryptophan. D genes are given only for firm matches. Some rows have no size entry. The others give once, few or many, or a class for an expanded clone.

clone size: .; V gene: TRBV6-5; D gene: .; J gene: TRBJ1-6; CDR3 DNA: TGTGCCAGCACCGACGGGTACAGGGTGGGTTCACCCCTCCACTTT; CDR3 protein: CASTDGYRVGSPLHF
clone size: few; V gene: TRBV6-5; D gene: TRBD1; J gene: TRBJ1-4; CDR3 DNA: TGTGCCAGCAGTCCGACAGGGACCTACCCCGAGGGACTGTTTTTT; CDR3 protein: CASSPTGTYPEGLFF
clone size: few; V gene: TRBV4-3; D gene: .; J gene: TRBJ2-1; CDR3 DNA: TGCGCCAGCAGCCAAGAGTCCGTCTCCCTCAACAATGAGCAGTTCTTC; CDR3 protein: CASSQESVSLNNEQFF
clone size: few; V gene: TRBV5-1; D gene: .; J gene: TRBJ1-1; CDR3 DNA: TGCGCCAGCAGCTTGGGACCGTGGGAGGGGGGCAACACTGAAGCTTTCTTT; CDR3 protein: CASSLGPWEGGNTEAFF
clone size: .; V gene: TRBV29-1; D gene: TRBD1; J gene: TRBJ2-1; CDR3 DNA: TGCAGCGCCAAAGGCGGGACAGGACAATACAATGAGCAGTTCTTC; CDR3 protein: CSAKGGTGQYNEQFF
clone size: .; V gene: TRBV30; D gene: .; J gene: TRBJ1-2; CDR3 DNA: TGTGCCTGGAATTTCCAGGGGCAGTCGGATGGCTACACCTTC; CDR3 protein: CAWNFQGQSDGYTF
clone size: .; V gene: TRBV7-2; D gene: .; J gene: TRBJ1-2; CDR3 DNA: TGTGCCAGCACCATAGGGGGGCGTCGGGATGGCTACACCTTC; CDR3 protein: CASTIGGRRDGYTF
clone size: few; V gene: TRBV5-1; D gene: .; J gene: TRBJ2-1; CDR3 DNA: TGCGCCAGCAGCTTGGGGGAAAATGAGCAGTTCTTC; CDR3 protein: CASSLGENEQFF
clone size: few; V gene: TRBV7-2; D gene: .; J gene: TRBJ2-1; CDR3 DNA: TGTGCCAGCAGCTTAAACTATCTTGAGCAGTTCTTC; CDR3 protein: CASSLNYLEQFF
clone size: .; V gene: TRBV5-6; D gene: TRBD1; J gene: TRBJ2-1; CDR3 DNA: TGTGCCAGCAGCGCCGGGACAGGGTTGTGGTGGATCTTC; CDR3 protein: CASSAGTGLWWIF
clone size: many; V gene: TRBV28; D gene: .; J gene: TRBJ2-2; CDR3 DNA: TGTGCCAGCGTTGCGCCAGGCCGGACCGGGGAGCTGTTTTTT; CDR3 protein: CASVAPGRTGELFF
clone size: few; V gene: TRBV3-1; D gene: TRBD2; J gene: TRBJ2-1; CDR3 DNA: TGTGCCAGCAGCTATCCAGGCGGGGGGGCAGATGAGCAGTTCTTC; CDR3 protein: CASSYPGGGADEQFF
clone size: few; V gene: TRBV9; D gene: TRBD1; J gene: TRBJ2-5; CDR3 DNA: TGTGCCAGCAGCGTATGGGACAGTGAGACCCAGTACTTC; CDR3 protein: CASSVWDSETQYF
clone size: many; V gene: TRBV6-5; D gene: .; J gene: TRBJ1-3; CDR3 DNA: TGTGCCAGCAGCCAGTCAATTAACTCTGGAAACACCATATATTTT; CDR3 protein: CASSQSINSGNTIYF
clone size: many; V gene: TRBV6-2/TRBV6-3; D gene: TRBD2; J gene: TRBJ2-5; CDR3 DNA: TGTGCCAGCAGTTACCCCGCCCGGACTAGTCTTCAAGAGACCCAGTACTTC; CDR3 protein: CASSYPARTSLQETQYF
clone size: .; V gene: TRBV7-2; D gene: TRBD2; J gene: TRBJ2-3; CDR3 DNA: TGTGCCAGCAGCTCGCCTGGGGGAGGGCCCCGAGATACGCAGTATTTT; CDR3 protein: CASSSPGGGPRDTQYF
clone size: few; V gene: TRBV7-8; D gene: .; J gene: TRBJ2-5; CDR3 DNA: TGTGCCAGCTCTCTTCTTGGGGCCGGGTCGGGTGAGACCCAGTACTTC; CDR3 protein: CASSLLGAGSGETQYF